This T cell receptor (beta chain) is drawn from a study of identical twins. Regarding the study as a whole: For out-of-frame beta sequences, excess twin sharing was weaker. Sequences that were out-of-frame, alpha and twin-shared displayed an excess of low generation probability.

Unique molecular identifiers were present on the cDNA, and a universal primer site came from template switching. TCRdb itself ran the 5' RACE reads through MiXCR, one entry per CDR3 protein. The sample has about 720,000 distinct CDR3 sequences, over 8.5% seen once. There are a few counts of this clonotype. The antigen is undetermined. This same sample was also taken into another study, of yellow fever vaccine responses in identical twins. That study adds: Twins' vaccine T cell responses reportedly seemed partly convergent and partly personalized.

Sequenced material: PBMCs. This sequence was found in a woman aged 18-29 years in good health.

CDR3 in DNA: TGCAGCGTTGAAGGCGCAGACCTCGATAGCACAGATACGCAGTATTTT. It translates to CSVEGADLDSTDTQYF. This chain connects TRBV29-1 to TRBJ2-3, with D unresolved. The CDR3 has 16 residues. Between the trimmed V and J ends, which lost 1 base and 0 bases, there was a span of 14 bases. CDR1 is SQVTM, CDR2 ANQGSEA, per germline.